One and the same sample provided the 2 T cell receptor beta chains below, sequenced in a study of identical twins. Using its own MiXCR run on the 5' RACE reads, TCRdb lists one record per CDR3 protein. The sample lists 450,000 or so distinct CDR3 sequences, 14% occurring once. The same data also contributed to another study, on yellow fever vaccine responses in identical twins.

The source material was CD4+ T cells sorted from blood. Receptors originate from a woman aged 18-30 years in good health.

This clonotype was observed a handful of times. The CDR3 reads CASSRNGRAGTDTQYF. The CDR3 region has the DNA TGTGCCAGCAGCCGAAATGGGAGGGCCGGGACAGATACGCAGTATTTT. The rearrangement uses TRBV3-1 and TRBJ2-3; 7 bases are shared with TRBD2. This CDR3 region has 16 residues. The V gene's germline CDR1 is LGHDT and CDR2 YNNKEL (reference sequence). V lost 4 bases and J lost 3; bases outside the gene matches: 10.

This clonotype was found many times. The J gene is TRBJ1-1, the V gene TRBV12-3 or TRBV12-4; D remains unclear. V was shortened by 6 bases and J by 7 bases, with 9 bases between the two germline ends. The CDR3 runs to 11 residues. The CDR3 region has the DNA TGTGCCAGCAGCCCAAAGCTTGAAGCTTTCTTT. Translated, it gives CASSPKLEAFF.